Following are 7 T cell receptor beta chains from one sample sequenced in a study of blood T cell repertoires in COVID-19. Profiled with immunoSEQ multiplex PCR; TCRdb holds only in-frame clones, not every one. The sample holds 230,000 or so clones, more than 75% seen once. Sequences were obtained from PBMCs or T cells enriched from blood (not recorded which). These TCRs come from a woman aged 45 to 65 who had been exposed to COVID-19.

The rearrangement joins TRBV12-3 or TRBV12-4 to TRBJ1-1, with 8 bases lining up with TRBD1. The CDR3 is made up of 13 amino acids. J was trimmed by 6 bases and V by 4 bases; bases with no gene match: 4. The CDR3 DNA reads as TGTGCCAGCAGTTCGGACAGGGCGCCTGAAGCTTTCTTT. Its protein is CASSSDRAPEAFF.

V usage is TRBV19 and J usage is TRBJ2-7, with no clear D. The germline gives CDR1 LNHDA, CDR2 SQIVND (reference sequence). This CDR3 region has 13 residues. V shed 1 base and J shed 5 bases, with 9 bases lying between them. This CDR3 reads CASSIVGRDEQYF. The DNA for the CDR3 is TGTGCCAGTAGTATAGTTGGTCGGGACGAGCAGTACTTC.

The genes are TRBV6-6 and TRBJ2-7, with D tentatively TRBD2 (6 bases). Trimming pared 10 bases from V and 8 bases from J, leaving 18 bases between. The CDR3 runs 12 residues. Germline CDR1 is MNHNY and CDR2 is SVGAGI (reference sequence). The CDR3 DNA reads as TGTGCCACCGGGACTCGCCCCGACCAGCAGTACTTC. Translated, it gives CATGTRPDQQYF.

Written as DNA, the CDR3 is TGCGCCAGCAGCTTGGCGGGGGGCGAACCCTACGAGCAGTACTTC. It yields the protein CASSLAGGEPYEQYF. The chain joins TRBV5-1 to TRBJ2-7; perhaps TRBD2 as D (7 bases). This CDR3 region has 15 residues. CDR1 and CDR2 (germline): SGHRS, YFSETQ. V lost 0 bases and J lost 2, with 12 bases in between.

The chain carries TRBV4-1 and TRBJ1-1; 8 bases align to TRBD1. The V gene's germline CDR1 is MGHRA and CDR2 YSYEKL. V lost 1 base and J lost 0; bases outside the gene matches: 4. This CDR3 has 16 amino acids. The CDR3 DNA sequence: TGCGCCAGCAGCCAAGGACAGGGGAGAATGAACACTGAAGCTTTCTTT. Its protein is CASSQGQGRMNTEAFF.

This clone was detected many times. This CDR3 is also generated by other DNA sequences in the sample. J is TRBJ1-1 and V is TRBV5-1; maybe TRBD1 (6 bases). Trimming removed 0 bases at V and 0 bases at J, with 9 bases between. The CDR3 spans 15 residues. Looked up from germline, CDR1 is SGHRS and CDR2 is YFSETQ. The CDR3 coding sequence is TGCGCCAGCAGCTTGGTACAGGGATTGAACACTGAAGCTTTCTTT. It specifies CASSLVQGLNTEAFF. Filled out from reference TRBV5-1 and TRBJ1-1, the complete variable domain reads KAGVTQTPRYLIKTRGQQVTLSCSPISGHRSVSWYQQTPGQGLQFLFEYFSETQRNKGNFPGRFSGRQFSNSRSEMNVSTLELGDSALYLCASSLVQGLNTEAFFGQGTRLTVV.

The V and J genes are TRBV5-1 and TRBJ2-7, with 7 bases aligning to TRBD1. Germline V gives CDR1 SGHRS, CDR2 YFSETQ. The V gene end was trimmed by 4 bases and the J gene end by 4 bases; junction bases not matched to a gene: 5. The CDR3 extends over 13 amino acids. The CDR3 nucleotides read TGCGCCAGCAGCGGCACGACAGGGTACGAGCAGTACTTC. Its translation is CASSGTTGYEQYF.